One and the same sample provided the 30 T cell receptor beta chains below, sequenced in a study of shared clonotypes between healthy human individuals. TCRdb keeps only in-frame clones here, not all; method: immunoSEQ multiplex PCR. The data contain about 2 million clones, 85% to 95% of them singletons. The sample consisted of naive CD4+ T cells sorted from blood. Subset of the sample: CD45RA+ positively selected. The origin of the receptors is a man aged 18 to 29 in good health.

This clone has only one observation. The gene calls are TRBV6-5 and TRBJ2-4, with D perhaps TRBD1 or TRBD2 (5 bases each). The CDR3 contains 15 residues. V dropped 2 bases and J dropped 0 bases, with 8 bases sitting between them. Germline loops: CDR1 MNHEY, CDR2 SVGAGI. The CDR3 spells CASSYTGLAKNIQYF. For the CDR3, the DNA is TGTGCCAGCAGTTACACGGGGCTAGCCAAAAACATTCAGTACTTC.

This clone is a singleton in its sample. This sequence joins TRBV6-1 and TRBJ2-7; 10 bases are a match to TRBD1. J lost 3 bases, V lost 6 bases, and 2 bases had no gene match. The germline gives CDR1 MNHNS, CDR2 SASEGT. The CDR3 contains 13 residues. DNA of the CDR3: TGTGCCAGCAGGGACAGGGGGGGCTACGAGCAGTACTTC. This sequence encodes CASRDRGGYEQYF.

This chain connects TRBV27 to TRBJ1-3; D is unresolved. The CDR3 has 14 residues. Germline CDR1 is MNHEY and CDR2 is SMNVEV (reference sequence). V was shortened by 8 bases and J by 0 bases, with 11 bases between the two germline ends. CDR3: CASSRRGSGNTIYF. The CDR3 region has the DNA TGTGCCAGCTCCCGACGGGGCTCTGGAAACACCATATATTTT.

The V gene is TRBV5-1, the J gene TRBJ1-2; possibly TRBD1 for D (5 bases). The germline V and J ends were trimmed by 4 bases and 4 bases, with 14 bases remaining between them. Germline loops: CDR1 SGHRS, CDR2 YFSETQ. The CDR3 has 14 amino acids. The CDR3 sequence: CASSRTRQVYGYTF. In nucleotides, the CDR3 is TGCGCCAGCAGCCGGACAAGACAAGTCTATGGCTACACCTTC. The whole variable domain, filled in from reference TRBV5-1 and TRBJ1-2, reads KAGVTQTPRYLIKTRGQQVTLSCSPISGHRSVSWYQQTPGQGLQFLFEYFSETQRNKGNFPGRFSGRQFSNSRSEMNVSTLELGDSALYLCASSRTRQVYGYTFGSGTRLTVV.

The chain combines TRBV27 with TRBJ2-7, with 8 bases fitting TRBD1. V trimming: 3 bases; J trimming: 5 bases; junction bases outside the gene matches: 15. Germline CDR1 reads MNHEY; CDR2 reads SMNVEV (reference sequence). CDR3 length: 17 amino acids. The chain's CDR3 is CASSFKPPGTGSHEQYF. As DNA, the CDR3 is TGTGCCAGCAGTTTTAAACCTCCCGGGACAGGAAGCCACGAGCAGTACTTC.

This chain joins TRBV30 and TRBJ2-6, with a possible D match to TRBD1 (6 bases). CDR1 is GTSNPN and CDR2 is SVGIG in the germline V gene (reference sequence). This CDR3 spans 14 amino acids. V lost 8 bases and J lost 0, with 11 bases in between. This chain's CDR3 is CAQTGSSGANVLTF. In DNA, the CDR3 is TGTGCCCAGACAGGAAGCTCTGGGGCCAACGTCCTGACTTTC.

The chain is built from TRBV7-9 and TRBJ2-2, with D uncertain. V lost 6 bases and J 13 bases, leaving 18 bases between the germline ends. The germline V gene has CDR1 SEHNR and CDR2 FQNEAQ (reference sequence). The CDR3 has 13 amino acids. The CDR3 nucleotides are TGTGCCAGCAGTCCAACAACGGTCGCGCGGCTGTTTTTT. Translation gives CASSPTTVARLFF.

This chain links TRBV11-1 with TRBJ2-5; D gene uncertain. The germline V gene encodes CDR1 SGHAT and CDR2 FQDESV (reference sequence). The V gene lost 1 base and the J gene lost 1 base, with 10 bases spanning the gap. The length of the CDR3 is 15 residues. CDR3 loop: CASSLGSSTQETQYF. The DNA for the CDR3 is TGTGCCAGCAGCTTAGGTAGTTCGACCCAAGAGACCCAGTACTTC.

The chain joins TRBV30 to TRBJ1-4, with 9 nucleotides matching TRBD1. The J segment lost 4 bases and the V segment lost 2 bases, leaving 5 bases of the junction unmatched. From germline, CDR1 is GTSNPN and CDR2 SVGIG (reference sequence). CDR3 length: 15 residues. CDR3 amino acids: CAWSPGTGINEKLFF. The DNA for the CDR3 is TGTGCCTGGAGTCCCGGGACAGGGATTAATGAAAAACTGTTTTTT.

The chain uses TRBV2 and TRBJ2-1, with D possibly matching TRBD2 (5 bases). Germline V CDR1 and CDR2: SNHLY, FYNNEI. Trimming took off 3 bases at V and 3 bases at J, with 12 bases between the two ends. This CDR3 spans 15 amino acids. In DNA, the CDR3 is TGTGCCAGCAGTGAGGAGGTACACAGCTACAATGAGCAGTTCTTC. Encoded protein: CASSEEVHSYNEQFF. Drawing the rest from reference TRBV2 and TRBJ2-1, the complete variable domain is EPEVTQTPSHQVTQMGQEVILRCVPISNHLYFYWYRQILGQKVEFLVSFYNNEISEKSEIFDDQFSVERPDGSNFTLKIRSTKLEDSAMYFCASSEEVHSYNEQFFGPGTRLTVL.

The rearrangement uses TRBV10-3 and TRBJ2-3, with 11 nucleotides matching TRBD2. CDR1 is ENHRY, CDR2 SYGVKD, per germline. This CDR3 contains 17 residues. V was pared by 2 bases and J by 2 bases, with 6 bases of the junction left unmatched. The CDR3 DNA sequence: TGTGCCATCAGTGAGACTAGACTAGCGGGGATCACAGATACGCAGTATTTT. This sequence encodes CAISETRLAGITDTQYF.

The chain recombines TRBV5-1 with TRBJ2-3, with 8 bases aligning to TRBD2. Germline-derived CDR1 and CDR2 are SGHRS and YFSETQ. The V gene end was trimmed by 4 bases and the J gene end by 1 base; junction bases not matched to a gene: 8. The CDR3 is 16 amino acids. The CDR3 bases are TGCGCCAGCAGCGAGGCTGCTAGCGGGCGCACAGATACGCAGTATTTT. Amino acid sequence: CASSEAASGRTDTQYF. The full variable domain, rest sourced from reference TRBV5-1 and TRBJ2-3, is KAGVTQTPRYLIKTRGQQVTLSCSPISGHRSVSWYQQTPGQGLQFLFEYFSETQRNKGNFPGRFSGRQFSNSRSEMNVSTLELGDSALYLCASSEAASGRTDTQYFGPGTRLTVL.

The chain is built from TRBV19 and TRBJ1-4; 8 bases map to TRBD1. V dropped 6 bases and J dropped 8; count of bases not matched to a gene: 5. CDR1 is LNHDA, CDR2 SQIVND, per germline (reference sequence). The CDR3 is 13 residues long. This CDR3 reads CASRQTGVEKLFF. The CDR3, as DNA: TGTGCCAGTAGGCAGACAGGGGTGGAAAAACTGTTTTTT.

The chain links TRBV5-1 to TRBJ1-4; 8 nucleotides line up with TRBD1. From germline, CDR1 is SGHRS and CDR2 YFSETQ. Trimming cost V 3 bases and J 8 bases; bases outside gene matches: 15. CDR3 length equals 17 residues. The CDR3 here is CASSSQGVTGKAEKLFF. The CDR3 coding sequence is TGCGCCAGCAGCTCACAGGGGGTCACAGGGAAGGCCGAAAAACTGTTTTTT. Full variable domain (missing parts from reference TRBV5-1 and TRBJ1-4): KAGVTQTPRYLIKTRGQQVTLSCSPISGHRSVSWYQQTPGQGLQFLFEYFSETQRNKGNFPGRFSGRQFSNSRSEMNVSTLELGDSALYLCASSSQGVTGKAEKLFFGSGTQLSVL.

The rearrangement uses TRBV7-3 and TRBJ1-6; D is possibly TRBD1 (6 bases). This CDR3 has 13 amino acids. V lost 4 bases and J 8 bases, leaving 9 bases between the germline ends. CDR1 is SGHTA and CDR2 is FQGTGA in the germline V gene. The DNA of the CDR3 is TGTGCCAGCAGCTCGCACAGGGATTCACCCCTCCACTTT. It encodes CASSSHRDSPLHF. The full variable domain, completed using reference TRBV7-3 and TRBJ1-6, is GAGVSQTPSNKVTEKGKYVELRCDPISGHTALYWYRQSLGQGPEFLIYFQGTGAADDSGLPNDRFFAVRPEGSVSTLKIQRTERGDSAVYLCASSSHRDSPLHFGNGTRLTVT.

With regard to this clone: This specimen includes other DNA sequences encoding the same CDR3. The V and J genes are TRBV6-5 and TRBJ2-7, with D perhaps given as TRBD1 or TRBD2 (5 bases each). V lost 6 bases and J lost 8, with 11 bases in between. The CDR3 totals 11 residues. Germline values: CDR1 MNHEY, CDR2 SVGAGI. The CDR3 DNA follows: TGTGCCAGCAGCTCAACGGGGCAGCAGTACTTC. Translating it yields CASSSTGQQYF.

This chain uses TRBV12-5 with TRBJ2-2, with TRBD1 as a possible D gene (6 bases). The V gene lost 6 bases and the J gene lost 7 bases, with 15 bases spanning the gap. The germline CDR1 and CDR2 sequences are LGHNT and FRNRAP. The CDR3 extends over 14 amino acids. CDR3 amino acids: CASGKNRERGELFF. The CDR3 DNA reads as TGTGCTAGTGGGAAGAACAGGGAGCGCGGGGAGCTGTTTTTT.

The J gene is TRBJ2-7, the V gene TRBV6-5; 11 bases are a match to TRBD1. Losses at the gene ends were 2 bases for V and 2 bases for J; bases not matched to a gene: 5. The CDR3 spans 16 residues. Germline CDR1 is MNHEY and CDR2 is SVGAGI. For the CDR3, the DNA is TGTGCCAGCAGTTACCGGGACAGGGGGACAACCTACGAGCAGTACTTC. Translated, it gives CASSYRDRGTTYEQYF.

The chain's CDR3 is CASSKGDNEKLFF. In nucleotides, the CDR3 is TGTGCCAGTAGTAAAGGCGATAATGAAAAACTGTTTTTT. This rearrangement joins TRBV19 to TRBJ1-4; no clear D. The CDR3 contains 13 residues. Germline V gene lookup returns CDR1 LNHDA and CDR2 SQIVND (reference sequence). V was clipped by 4 bases and J by 4 bases, with 7 bases between them.

Remarks on this clone: The junction departs from germline at one end; a sequencing error may be responsible. The chain combines TRBV19 with TRBJ2-7, with D unclear. Germline lookup yields CDR1 LNHDA and CDR2 SQIVND (reference sequence). The CDR3 loop spans 11 amino acids. This chain's CDR3 is CASIKGPGRHF. The CDR3 DNA reads as TGTGCCAGTATTAAAGGCCCCGGGCGGCACTTC.

The V gene is TRBV6-5, the J gene TRBJ1-2; D remains unclear. Deletions cut 5 bases from V and 8 bases from J, with 12 bases between. The V gene's germline CDR1 is MNHEY and CDR2 SVGAGI. This CDR3 region has 12 residues. The CDR3 spells CASSRPVPGYTF. Here the CDR3 DNA reads TGTGCCAGCAGTCGGCCTGTCCCGGGCTACACCTTC.

CDR3 bases: TGTGCCAGCTCACCGGGACAGGGTCAGGGCTACACCTTC. Its protein product is CASSPGQGQGYTF. The V gene is TRBV18, the J gene TRBJ1-2, with TRBD1 matching over 9 bases. Per the germline V gene, CDR1 is KGHSH and CDR2 is LQKENI. The CDR3 totals 13 residues. J gave up 8 bases and V 3 bases, and 4 bases lay outside the gene matches.

The CDR3 DNA is TGTGCCAGCAGCCTCCGGGACAGACATGAGCAGTTCTTC. Its translation: CASSLRDRHEQFF. This chain links TRBV6-5 with TRBJ2-1, with 7 bases lining up with TRBD1. Germline V gene lookup returns CDR1 MNHEY and CDR2 SVGAGI. After removal of 6 bases from V and 8 bases from J, the junction contained 7 bases not matched to a gene. The CDR3 is 13 amino acids.

V is TRBV10-2 and J is TRBJ2-7, with D perhaps matching TRBD1 (6 bases). V dropped 4 bases and J dropped 2 bases, with 15 bases sitting between them. The CDR3 covers 15 residues. Germline V gene lookup returns CDR1 WSHSY and CDR2 SAAADI. CDR3 DNA: TGCGCCAGCAGTGTCGTAGACAGGAGCACCTACGAGCAGTACTTC. Translating it yields CASSVVDRSTYEQYF.

The gene calls are TRBV14 and TRBJ2-5; D is undetermined. The CDR3 has 12 residues. Germline CDR1 and CDR2: SGHDN and FVKESK. The V end was cut by 5 bases, the J end by 3 bases, with 7 bases between. The CDR3, as DNA: TGTGCCAGCAGCAATCGAGAAGAGACCCAGTACTTC. This gives the protein CASSNREETQYF.

The chain employs TRBV6-4 and TRBJ1-1; TRBD1 matches 8 bases. With V trimmed by 5 bases and J by 0 bases, 8 bases remained unmatched. Germline assignment: CDR1 MRHNA and CDR2 SNTAGT. The CDR3 totals 16 residues. This chain's CDR3 is CASSPRQGLLNTEAFF. In nucleotides, the CDR3 is TGTGCCAGCAGTCCCCGACAGGGGCTTTTGAACACTGAAGCTTTCTTT.

This chain joins TRBV19 and TRBJ2-7; D may correspond to TRBD1 or TRBD2 (7 bases each). The V end lost 3 bases, the J end lost 2 bases, and 14 bases lay between the germline ends. CDR1 and CDR2 (germline): LNHDA, SQIVND (reference sequence). CDR3 length: 15 residues. The CDR3 nucleotides are TGTGCCAGTAGTATTCCAGGGGGGGCTACCTACGAGCAGTACTTC. Translated, it gives CASSIPGGATYEQYF.

V and J are TRBV19 and TRBJ1-2; D not resolved. The CDR3 runs 13 residues. The V gene lost 6 bases and the J gene lost 0 bases, with 8 bases spanning the gap. Germline V CDR1 and CDR2: LNHDA, SQIVND (reference sequence). The CDR3: CASSPIANYGYTF. In nucleotides, the CDR3 is TGTGCCAGTAGCCCTATAGCTAACTATGGCTACACCTTC. Full variable domain (remainder filled in from reference TRBV19 and TRBJ1-2): DGGITQSPKYLFRKEGQNVTLSCEQNLNHDAMYWYRQDPGQGLRLIYYSQIVNDFQKGDIAEGYSVSREKKESFPLTVTSAQKNPTAFYLCASSPIANYGYTFGSGTRLTVV.

A single count supports this clone. This sequence joins TRBV10-3 and TRBJ2-2; D remains ambiguous. The CDR3 spans 13 residues. The germline V gene has CDR1 ENHRY and CDR2 SYGVKD. V lost 2 bases to trimming and J lost 6 bases, with 7 bases between them. CDR3 sequence reads: CAISEGHAGELFF. The DNA for the CDR3 is TGTGCCATCAGTGAGGGTCACGCCGGGGAGCTGTTTTTT.

This clone was detected once. The sample carries other DNA sequences with the same CDR3. The CDR3 nucleotides are TGTGCCAGCAGGGGGCAGGAGACCCAGTACTTC. It yields the protein CASRGQETQYF. The chain is built from TRBV28 and TRBJ2-5; D possibly corresponds to TRBD1 (5 bases). CDR3 size: 11 residues. The germline V and J ends were trimmed by 6 bases and 5 bases, with 7 bases remaining between them. CDR1 and CDR2 (germline): MDHEN, SYDVKM.